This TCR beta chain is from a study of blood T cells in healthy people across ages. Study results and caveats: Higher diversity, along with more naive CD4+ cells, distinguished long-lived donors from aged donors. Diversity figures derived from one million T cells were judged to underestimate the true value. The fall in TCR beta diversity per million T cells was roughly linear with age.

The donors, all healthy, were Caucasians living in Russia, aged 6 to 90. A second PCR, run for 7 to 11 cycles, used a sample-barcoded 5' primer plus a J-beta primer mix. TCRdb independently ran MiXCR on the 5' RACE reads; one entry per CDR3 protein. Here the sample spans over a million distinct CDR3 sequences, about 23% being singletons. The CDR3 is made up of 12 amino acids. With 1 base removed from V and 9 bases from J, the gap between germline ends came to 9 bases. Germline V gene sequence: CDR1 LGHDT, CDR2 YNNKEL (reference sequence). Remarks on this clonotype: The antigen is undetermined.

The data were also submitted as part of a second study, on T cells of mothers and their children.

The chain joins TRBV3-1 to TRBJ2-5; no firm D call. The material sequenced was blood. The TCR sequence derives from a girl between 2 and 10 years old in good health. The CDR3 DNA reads TGTGCCAGCAGCCAAGGACGACGGTCCCAGTACTTC. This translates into CASSQGRRSQYF.